This T cell receptor (beta chain) was identified in a study of shared clonotypes between healthy human individuals. The CDR3 is 17 residues long. CDR1 is SGHVS, CDR2 FNYEAQ, per germline. Deletions cut 5 bases from V and 2 bases from J, with 22 bases between. Naive CD8 populations comprised CD45RO-negative cells positively selected for CCR7, excluding terminally differentiated effector memory CD45RA+ cells. Data came from immunoSEQ multiplex PCR; TCRdb stores just in-frame clones and leaves some out. The sample lists around 560,000 clones, 85% to 95% occurring once. This clone has a single count. The sequenced sample consisted of naive CD8+ T cells sorted from blood. J is TRBJ2-7 and V is TRBV7-6; a weak D match, TRBD2 (5 bases). This sequence originates from a young woman in good health. This chain's CDR3 is CASSLRQGLLDTYEQYF. The CDR3, as DNA: TGTGCCAGCAGCCTACGCCAAGGACTCCTAGATACCTACGAGCAGTACTTC.